This entry concerns a single T cell receptor (beta chain). Antigen specificity is unknown. This sample is drawn from a study of T cell responses to AZD1222 COVID-19 vaccine. Findings and limits, study-wide: A reported finding is that nearly half of spike-specific TCRs target unmutated variant regions.

Data came from immunoSEQ multiplex PCR; TCRdb stores just in-frame clones and leaves some out. The table has 150,000 to 200,000 clones, around 94% seen once. V shed 6 bases, J shed 2 bases, and the junction held 5 bases outside the gene matches. The CDR3 is 15 amino acids. CDR1 is MNHEY and CDR2 is SVGAGI in the germline V gene. Sequenced here: peripheral blood, sampled on day 0 of AZD1222 vaccination. This sequence originates from an adult in good health. V is TRBV6-5 and J is TRBJ2-3; 10 nucleotides match TRBD2. CDR3: CASRASGGTTDTQYF. CDR3 nucleotides: TGTGCCAGCAGGGCTAGCGGGGGCACCACAGATACGCAGTATTTT.